This paragraph reports one T cell receptor (beta chain). Its antigen remains unidentified. The data originate from a study of OX40 agonist ivuxolimab in advanced cancers. Notes on the study in general: Blood T cells, both CD4+ and CD8+, expanded clonally by week 6 at 0.1 to 3.0 mg/kg.

The length of the CDR3 is 14 residues. V lost 6 bases and J 1 base, leaving 13 bases between the germline ends. Germline V gene lookup returns CDR1 SNHLY and CDR2 FYNNEI. Sequencing was performed with immunoSEQ multiplex PCR; in TCRdb, only in-frame clones are kept and a portion is missing. The repertoire holds 50,000 to 70,000 clones, with 80% to 90% as singletons. The sequence derives from an adult with an advanced solid tumor such as melanoma, head and neck, liver or kidney cancer. V is TRBV2 and J is TRBJ2-7; possible D gene TRBD1, 6 bases. Specimen: CD4+ or CD8+ T cells sorted from blood, collected in a trial of the OX40 agonist ivuxolimab. DNA for the CDR3: TGTGCCAGCAGCCGGGACATCGCTTCCTACGAGCAGTACTTC. Translating gives CASSRDIASYEQYF.